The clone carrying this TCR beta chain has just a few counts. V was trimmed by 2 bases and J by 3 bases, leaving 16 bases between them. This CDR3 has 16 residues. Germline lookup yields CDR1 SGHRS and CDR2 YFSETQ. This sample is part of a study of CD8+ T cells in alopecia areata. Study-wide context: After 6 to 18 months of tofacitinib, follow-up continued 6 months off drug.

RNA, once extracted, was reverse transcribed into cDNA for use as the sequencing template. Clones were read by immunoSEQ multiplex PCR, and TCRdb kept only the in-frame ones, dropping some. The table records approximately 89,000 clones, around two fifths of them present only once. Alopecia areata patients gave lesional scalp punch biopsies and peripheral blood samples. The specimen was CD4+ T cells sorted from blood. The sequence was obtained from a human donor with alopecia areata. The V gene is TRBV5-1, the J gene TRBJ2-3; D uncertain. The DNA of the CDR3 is TGCGCCAGCAGCTTCGAAGGGATTCTCGTTACAGATACGCAGTATTTT. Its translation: CASSFEGILVTDTQYF.